One and the same sample provided the 10 T cell receptor beta chains below, sequenced in a study of OX40 agonist ivuxolimab in advanced cancers. Measured with immunoSEQ multiplex PCR; TCRdb has only the in-frame clones, and not every one. The sample lists 9,500 to 15,000 clones; about 81% were seen once. Sequenced here: CD4+ or CD8+ T cells sorted from blood, sampled in a trial of the OX40 agonist ivuxolimab. The receptors here all came from an adult with an advanced solid tumor such as melanoma, head and neck, liver or kidney cancer.

The chain employs TRBV7-2 and TRBJ2-7; 13 nucleotides match TRBD2. The V gene end was trimmed by 5 bases and the J gene end by 6 bases; junction bases not matched to a gene: 10. From germline, CDR1 is SGHTA and CDR2 FQGNSA. The CDR3 contains 16 residues. The CDR3 nucleotides read TGTGCCAGCAGCCCACCATGGACTAGCGGGAGACCCGAGCAGTACTTC. Protein: CASSPPWTSGRPEQYF.

This clone was seen once. The rearrangement links TRBV5-8 to TRBJ1-1; possible D gene TRBD1, 6 bases. The length of the CDR3 is 13 residues. Germline V gene sequence: CDR1 SGHTS, CDR2 YDEGEE. Trimming pared 4 bases from V and 5 bases from J, leaving 12 bases between. The CDR3 DNA is TGTGCCAGCAGCCCAAGGGGGGAAACTGAAGCTTTCTTT. Translated, it gives CASSPRGETEAFF.

The chain has TRBV6-5 and TRBJ2-5, with unresolved D. The CDR3 spans 13 residues. Germline CDR1 is MNHEY and CDR2 is SVGAGI. With 6 bases removed from V and 5 bases from J, the gap between germline ends came to 13 bases. The CDR3 is CASSLGWWETQYF. As DNA, the CDR3 is TGTGCCAGCAGCCTCGGCTGGTGGGAGACCCAGTACTTC.

This chain joins TRBV7-9 and TRBJ2-1; the match to TRBD2 covers 9 bases. This CDR3 has 16 amino acids. V trimming: 1 base; J trimming: 3 bases; junction bases outside the gene matches: 4. Per the germline V gene, CDR1 is SEHNR and CDR2 is FQNEAQ (reference sequence). The CDR3 nucleotides are TGTGCCAGCAGCTTAGGGTTACTAGCGGGCTACAATGAGCAGTTCTTC. This encodes CASSLGLLAGYNEQFF.

J is TRBJ1-1 and V is TRBV6-9, with unresolved D. The germline V gene encodes CDR1 MNHGY and CDR2 SVAAGI. V lost 5 bases and J 1 base, leaving 8 bases between the germline ends. The CDR3 totals 13 residues. This CDR3 reads CASSLSRNTEAFF. The DNA of the CDR3 is TGTGCCAGCAGTCTCTCGCGGAACACTGAAGCTTTCTTT.

This chain connects TRBV9 to TRBJ1-5; no definite D call. Germline V gene sequence: CDR1 SGDLS, CDR2 YYNGEE. The CDR3 has 13 residues. Trimming removed 4 bases at V and 4 bases at J, with 9 bases between. DNA for the CDR3: TGTGCCAGCAGCTATGGGTCTAATCAGCCCCAGCATTTT. It codes for CASSYGSNQPQHF. The variable domain in full, completed from reference TRBV9 and TRBJ1-5, reads DSGVTQTPKHLITATGQRVTLRCSPRSGDLSVYWYQQSLDQGLQFLIQYYNGEERAKGNILERFSAQQFPDLHSELNLSSLELGDSALYFCASSYGSNQPQHFGDGTRLSIL.

The chain couples TRBV6-5 to TRBJ2-7; TRBD1 or TRBD2 may be the D gene (5 bases each). Trimming took 4 bases from V and 6 from J, leaving 16 bases between them. This CDR3 contains 14 residues. Germline CDR1 and CDR2: MNHEY and SVGAGI. CDR3 sequence: CASSFMGDGGEQYF. For the CDR3, the DNA is TGTGCCAGCAGTTTCATGGGAGATGGGGGCGAGCAGTACTTC.

DNA of the CDR3: TGTGCCAGCAATCAACGAGGGATCCAAGAGACCCAGTACTTC. This encodes CASNQRGIQETQYF. V usage is TRBV5-6 and J usage is TRBJ2-5; TRBD2 might be the D (5 bases). V shed 6 bases and J shed 1 base, with 13 bases lying between them. The CDR3 loop spans 14 amino acids. Germline values: CDR1 SGHDT, CDR2 YYEEEE.

In DNA form, the CDR3 reads TGTGCCAGCAGCTTCGGTCAGACCTACGAGCAGTACTTC. As protein: CASSFGQTYEQYF. The J gene is TRBJ2-7, the V gene TRBV5-4, with D unresolved. V was trimmed by 2 bases and J by 2 bases, leaving 8 bases between them. CDR1 and CDR2 (germline): SGHNT, YYREEE (reference sequence). This CDR3 spans 13 amino acids.

The chain is built from TRBV18 and TRBJ2-5; D unclear. This CDR3 region has 15 residues. Germline V gene data show CDR1 as KGHSH and CDR2 as LQKENI. V lost 3 bases, J lost 2 bases, and 13 bases lay in between. This CDR3 reads CASSPLPAPQETQYF. The CDR3, as DNA: TGTGCCAGCTCACCGCTCCCCGCCCCGCAAGAGACCCAGTACTTC.